The present T cell receptor (beta chain) was sequenced within a study of regulatory T cells in long-lasting Graves disease. The time point is: newly diagnosed GD, antithyroid drugs for less than 3 months. RNA extracted from PBMCs served as the sequencing template. Patients were enrolled at an endocrinology department in Xi'an, China. Arm-PCR with iRepertoire HTBI primers amplified the CDR3 regions for these TCR beta libraries. One entry per CDR3 protein results from TCRdb running MiXCR on the multiplex PCR reads. Of some 500,000 distinct CDR3 sequences listed, around 16% were seen once; the top ten hold roughly 25%. This clonotype showed up just a few times. Another study also made use of these data, one on T cells in Graves' hyperthyroidism and ophthalmopathy. That source adds: The HTBI set primed first-round TCR CDR3 RT-PCR. Expanded thyroid clonotypes (above 0.001) were mostly also found in blood.

The specimen was peripheral blood mononuclear cells (PBMCs), collected at new diagnosis, from a patient treated with antithyroid drugs. The origin of this receptor is a woman in her forties or fifties with Graves disease.

CDR3 nucleotide sequence: TGTGCCAGCAGAGGAACTCCGGGGGGGACCGTGAATACGCAGTATTTT. This encodes CASRGTPGGTVNTQYF. The chain links TRBV7-8 to TRBJ2-3, with 8 bases matching TRBD2. Germline V gene lookup returns CDR1 SGHVS and CDR2 FQNEAQ. Trimming at V came to 6 bases and at J to 7 bases, leaving 15 bases not matched to a gene. This CDR3 is 16 amino acids long.